The 8 T cell receptor beta chains listed next were all sequenced from one sample in a study of Graves' ophthalmopathy and Graves' hyperthyroidism listed by TCRdb under 2018. The sequencing machine was an Illumina HiSeq 2000. For repertoire sequencing, TCR beta CDR3 regions were amplified from RNA transcripts. A first-round RT-PCR used HTBI primers with the Qiagen OneStep RT-PCR kit, followed by a second-round multiplex PCR, size selection and purification. TCRdb's own reprocessing of the public reads used fastp at Q25 and MiXCR and kept productive beta chains. Merged by CDR3 protein, the rows form single entries marked with the most common genes and DNA. The sample table records 220,000 or so distinct CDR3 sequences; about 22% of these occur just once. Approximately 40% of the sample is in the top ten clones. Sequenced material: peripheral blood. These receptors came from a woman between 45 and 60 years old with Graves' ophthalmopathy. Donor details come from another sample of the same person, matched by shared clones.

A remark on this clonotype: Given a much more abundant clone one base away, this may be a read error. The chain couples TRBV30 to TRBJ1-6, with 7 bases fitting TRBD1. This CDR3 region has 13 residues. Germline lookup yields CDR1 GTSNPN and CDR2 SVGIG (reference sequence). For the CDR3, the DNA is TGTGTCTGGAGCAGGGGGGGCAATTCACCCCTCCACTTT. Its protein is CVWSRGGNSPLHF.

This clonotype was seen at least ten times. The chain couples TRBV10-3 to TRBJ1-1; 8 positions match TRBD1. Germline CDR1 ENHRY, CDR2 SYGVKD. The V segment lost 6 bases and the J segment 0 bases; nucleotides outside the gene matches: 3. This CDR3 region has 14 residues. The CDR3 sequence is CAIRGQGMNTEAFF. The CDR3 nucleotides are TGTGCCATCAGAGGACAGGGAATGAACACTGAAGCTTTCTTT.

This clonotype was picked up a small number of times. V usage is TRBV18 and J usage is TRBJ2-7; D gene ambiguous. Germline V gives CDR1 KGHSH, CDR2 LQKENI. This CDR3 is built from 13 residues. V lost 8 bases, J lost 4 bases, and 15 bases lay in between. CDR3 nucleotide sequence: TGTGCCAGCAACCAGGACCGAGGTTACGAGCAGTACTTC. Amino acid sequence: CASNQDRGYEQYF. Full variable domain (rest looked up from reference TRBV18 and TRBJ2-7): NAGVMQNPRHLVRRRGQEARLRCSPMKGHSHVYWYRQLPEEGLKFMVYLQKENIIDESGMPKERFSAEFPKEGPSILRIQQVVRGDSAAYFCASNQDRGYEQYFGPGTRLTVT.

The V and J genes are TRBV5-1 and TRBJ2-2; a possible D gene is TRBD2 (5 bases). Trimming left V 3 bases short and J 5 bases short, with 11 bases between. CDR3 size: 14 residues. The germline gives CDR1 SGHRS, CDR2 YFSETQ. CDR3 residues: CASSSSPGTGELFF. In DNA, the CDR3 is TGCGCCAGCAGCTCATCTCCGGGGACCGGGGAGCTGTTTTTT. Full variable domain (outside the CDR3, taken from reference TRBV5-1 and TRBJ2-2): KAGVTQTPRYLIKTRGQQVTLSCSPISGHRSVSWYQQTPGQGLQFLFEYFSETQRNKGNFPGRFSGRQFSNSRSEMNVSTLELGDSALYLCASSSSPGTGELFFGEGSRLTVL.

This clonotype was seen repeatedly, ten times or more. The chain recombines TRBV6-1 with TRBJ1-1, with TRBD1 as a possible D gene (6 bases). Germline-derived CDR1 and CDR2 are MNHNS and SASEGT. V was cut by 6 bases and J by 0 bases, with 8 bases left in between. CDR3 length: 13 residues. CDR3: CASRQGMNTEAFF. The CDR3 nucleotides are TGTGCCAGCAGACAGGGCATGAACACTGAAGCTTTCTTT.

Ten or more counts support this clonotype. The V call is TRBV20-1, the J call TRBJ2-7; 7 bases are a match to TRBD2. J gave up 3 bases and V 2 bases, and 7 bases lay outside the gene matches. This CDR3 spans 14 amino acids. Germline lookup yields CDR1 DFQATT and CDR2 SNEGSKA (reference sequence). CDR3 nucleotide sequence: TGCAGTGCTAGAAATTATGAGCGGGACTACGAGCAGTACTTC. It translates to CSARNYERDYEQYF.

Ten or more counts support this clonotype. This sequence joins TRBV19 and TRBJ1-5; D gene ambiguous. V gave up 7 bases and J gave up 6 bases, with 16 bases separating them. The CDR3 has 14 residues. Per germline, CDR1 LNHDA and CDR2 SQIVND (reference sequence). The chain's CDR3 is CASTFGQLIQPQHF. The CDR3 DNA sequence: TGTGCCAGTACCTTCGGCCAGCTTATTCAGCCCCAGCATTTT. The full variable domain, in which reference TRBV19 and TRBJ1-5 provide the parts outside the CDR3, is DGGITQSPKYLFRKEGQNVTLSCEQNLNHDAMYWYRQDPGQGLRLIYYSQIVNDFQKGDIAEGYSVSREKKESFPLTVTSAQKNPTAFYLCASTFGQLIQPQHFGDGTRLSIL.

This clonotype showed up many times. The genes are TRBV6-2 or TRBV6-3 and TRBJ1-5, with TRBD1 as a possible D gene (6 bases). V gave up 6 bases and J gave up 12 bases, with 21 bases separating them. Germline V lookup: CDR1 MNHEY, CDR2 SVGEGT. The CDR3 has 14 residues. CDR3 sequence (DNA): TGTGCCAGCAGAGAAGGACAGCCGCGGAGTGTCCAGCATTTT. Translating gives CASREGQPRSVQHF.